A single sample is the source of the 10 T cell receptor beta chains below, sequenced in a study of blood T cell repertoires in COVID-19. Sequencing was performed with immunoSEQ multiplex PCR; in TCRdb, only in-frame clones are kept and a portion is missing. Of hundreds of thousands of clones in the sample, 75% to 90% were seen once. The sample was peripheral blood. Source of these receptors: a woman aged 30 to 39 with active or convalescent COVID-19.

In DNA form, the CDR3 reads TGTGCCAGCAGCCCTAGCACAGATACGCAGTATTTT. Translated, it gives CASSPSTDTQYF. The chain employs TRBV5-4 and TRBJ2-3; D gene unclear. The CDR3 spans 12 residues. Trimming took off 4 bases at V and 0 bases at J, with 3 bases between the two ends. Germline V gene sequence: CDR1 SGHNT, CDR2 YYREEE (reference sequence).

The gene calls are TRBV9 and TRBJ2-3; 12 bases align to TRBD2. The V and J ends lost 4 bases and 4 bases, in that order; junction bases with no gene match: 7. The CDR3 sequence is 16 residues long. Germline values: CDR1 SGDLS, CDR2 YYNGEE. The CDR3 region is CASSFGLAGMPDTQYF. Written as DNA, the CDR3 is TGTGCCAGCAGCTTTGGACTAGCGGGAATGCCAGATACGCAGTATTTT.

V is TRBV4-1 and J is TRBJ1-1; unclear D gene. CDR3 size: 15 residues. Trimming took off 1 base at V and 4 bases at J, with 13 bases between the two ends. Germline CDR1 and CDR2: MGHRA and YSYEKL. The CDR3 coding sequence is TGCGCCAGCAGCCAAGTGGGCGGGGAGGGCACTGAAGCTTTCTTT. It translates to CASSQVGGEGTEAFF.

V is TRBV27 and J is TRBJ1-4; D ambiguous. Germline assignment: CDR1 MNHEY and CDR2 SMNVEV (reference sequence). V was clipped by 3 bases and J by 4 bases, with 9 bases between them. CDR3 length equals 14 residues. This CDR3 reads CASSFHQYNEKLFF. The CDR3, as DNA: TGTGCCAGCAGTTTTCACCAGTATAATGAAAAACTGTTTTTT.

The CDR3, as DNA: TGTGCCAGTAGTATAGAGGCGGTTAGGACAGATACGCAGTATTTT. Translation gives CASSIEAVRTDTQYF. The chain uses TRBV19 and TRBJ2-3; D is uncertain. Per the germline V gene, CDR1 is LNHDA and CDR2 is SQIVND (reference sequence). The CDR3 has 15 residues. The V end lost 0 bases, the J end lost 3 bases, and 10 bases lay between the germline ends. Full variable domain (missing parts from reference TRBV19 and TRBJ2-3): DGGITQSPKYLFRKEGQNVTLSCEQNLNHDAMYWYRQDPGQGLRLIYYSQIVNDFQKGDIAEGYSVSREKKESFPLTVTSAQKNPTAFYLCASSIEAVRTDTQYFGPGTRLTVL.

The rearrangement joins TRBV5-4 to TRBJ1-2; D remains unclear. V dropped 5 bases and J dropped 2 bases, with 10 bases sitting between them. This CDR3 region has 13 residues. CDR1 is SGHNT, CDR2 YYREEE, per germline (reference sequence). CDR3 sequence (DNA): TGTGCCAGCAGTCGTCCTGAGAACTATGGCTACACCTTC. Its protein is CASSRPENYGYTF.

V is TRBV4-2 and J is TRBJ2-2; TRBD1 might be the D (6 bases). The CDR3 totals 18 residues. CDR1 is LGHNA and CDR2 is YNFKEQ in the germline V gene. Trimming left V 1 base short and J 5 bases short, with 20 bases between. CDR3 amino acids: CASSQAGQTRIRTGELFF. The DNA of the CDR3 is TGTGCCAGCAGCCAAGCGGGACAAACCCGCATAAGGACCGGGGAGCTGTTTTTT.

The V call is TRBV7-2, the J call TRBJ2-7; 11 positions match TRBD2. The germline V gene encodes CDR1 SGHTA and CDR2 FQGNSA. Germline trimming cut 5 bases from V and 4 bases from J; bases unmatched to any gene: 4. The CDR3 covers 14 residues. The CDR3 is CASSPGLAAYEQYF. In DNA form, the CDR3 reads TGTGCCAGCAGCCCGGGACTAGCGGCATACGAGCAGTACTTC. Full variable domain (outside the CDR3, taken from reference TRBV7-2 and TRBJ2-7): GAGVSQSPSNKVTEKGKDVELRCDPISGHTALYWYRQSLGQGLEFLIYFQGNSAPDKSGLPSDRFSAERTGGSVSTLTIQRTQQEDSAVYLCASSPGLAAYEQYFGPGTRLTVT.

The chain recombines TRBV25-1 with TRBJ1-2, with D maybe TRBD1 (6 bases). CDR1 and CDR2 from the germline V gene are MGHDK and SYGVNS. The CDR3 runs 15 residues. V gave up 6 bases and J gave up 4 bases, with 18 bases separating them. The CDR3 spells CASSEGQGRVYGYTF. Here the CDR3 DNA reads TGTGCCAGCAGCGAAGGGCAGGGGAGGGTCTATGGCTACACCTTC.

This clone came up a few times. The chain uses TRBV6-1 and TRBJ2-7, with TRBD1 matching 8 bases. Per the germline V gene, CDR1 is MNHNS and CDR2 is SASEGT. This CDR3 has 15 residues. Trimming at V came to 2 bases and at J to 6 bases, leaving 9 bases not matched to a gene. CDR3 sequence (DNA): TGTGCCAGCAGTGAAATGTGGACAGGGCTCGGCGAGCAGTACTTC. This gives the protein CASSEMWTGLGEQYF.